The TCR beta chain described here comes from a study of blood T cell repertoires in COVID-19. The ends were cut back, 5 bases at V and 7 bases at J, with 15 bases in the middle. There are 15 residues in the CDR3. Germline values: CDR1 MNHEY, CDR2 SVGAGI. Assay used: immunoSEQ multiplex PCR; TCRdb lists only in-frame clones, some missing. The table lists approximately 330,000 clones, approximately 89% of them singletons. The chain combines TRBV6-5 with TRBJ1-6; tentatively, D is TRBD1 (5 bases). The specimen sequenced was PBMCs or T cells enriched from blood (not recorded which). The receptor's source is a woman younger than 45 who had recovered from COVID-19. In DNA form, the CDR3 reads TGTGCCAGCAGTCCTGGGAGGGGCCACAATTCACCCCTCCACTTT. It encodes CASSPGRGHNSPLHF.